This T cell receptor beta chain originates from a study of shared clonotypes between healthy human individuals. Study results and caveats: Only a few donors were included, so the genetic and exposure-history diversity represented was limited.

The CDR3 loop spans 14 amino acids. CDR1 and CDR2 from the germline V gene are SEHNR and FQNEAQ (reference sequence). After removal of 5 bases from V and 4 bases from J, the junction contained 7 bases not matched to a gene. Data came from immunoSEQ multiplex PCR; TCRdb stores just in-frame clones and leaves some out. The data hold roughly 1.5 million clones, with 95% to 99% observed a single time. About this clone itself: What it recognizes is unknown.

The chain has TRBV7-9 and TRBJ1-1; 7 positions match TRBD1. The sequencing input was naive CD4+ T cells sorted from blood. The subset denotes: CD45RA+ positively selected. This clonotype was obtained from a man aged 25-45 years in good health. CDR3: CASSRDRAGTEAFF. The CDR3 DNA reads as TGTGCCAGCAGCCGAGACAGGGCCGGCACTGAAGCTTTCTTT.